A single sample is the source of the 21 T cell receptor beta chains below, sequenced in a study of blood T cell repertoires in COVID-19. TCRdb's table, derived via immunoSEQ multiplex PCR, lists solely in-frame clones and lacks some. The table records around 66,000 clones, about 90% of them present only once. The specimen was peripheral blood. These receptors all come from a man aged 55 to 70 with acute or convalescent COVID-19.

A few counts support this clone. The CDR3 coding sequence is TGTGCCAGCAGTCGTTGGTCCGGGACTACGAGCACAGATACGCAGTATTTT. Encoded protein: CASSRWSGTTSTDTQYF. The J gene is TRBJ2-3, the V gene TRBV7-8; TRBD2 matches 7 bases. V was pared by 6 bases and J by 0 bases, with 12 bases of the junction left unmatched. CDR1 and CDR2 from the germline V gene are SGHVS and FQNEAQ. This CDR3 is built from 17 residues.

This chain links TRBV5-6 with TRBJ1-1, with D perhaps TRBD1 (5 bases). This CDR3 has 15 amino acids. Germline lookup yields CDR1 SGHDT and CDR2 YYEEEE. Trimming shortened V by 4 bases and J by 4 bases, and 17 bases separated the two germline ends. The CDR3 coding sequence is TGTGCCAGCAGCCCGATGGGGGGTTGGGGCACTGAAGCTTTCTTT. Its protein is CASSPMGGWGTEAFF.

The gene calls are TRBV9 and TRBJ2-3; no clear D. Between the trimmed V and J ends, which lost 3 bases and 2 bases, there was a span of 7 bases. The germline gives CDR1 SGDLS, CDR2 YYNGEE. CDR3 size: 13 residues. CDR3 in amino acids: CASSAVDTDTQYF. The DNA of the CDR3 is TGTGCCAGCAGCGCAGTCGACACAGATACGCAGTATTTT. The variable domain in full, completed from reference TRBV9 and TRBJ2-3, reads DSGVTQTPKHLITATGQRVTLRCSPRSGDLSVYWYQQSLDQGLQFLIQYYNGEERAKGNILERFSAQQFPDLHSELNLSSLELGDSALYFCASSAVDTDTQYFGPGTRLTVL.

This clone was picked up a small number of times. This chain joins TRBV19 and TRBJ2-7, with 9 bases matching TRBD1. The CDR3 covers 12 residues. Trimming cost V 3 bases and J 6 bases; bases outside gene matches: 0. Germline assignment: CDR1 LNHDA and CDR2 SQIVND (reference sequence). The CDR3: CASSMGQGEQYF. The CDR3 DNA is TGTGCCAGTAGTATGGGACAGGGCGAGCAGTACTTC.

Here the CDR3 reads CASSLVTGDNSPLHF. CDR3 nucleotide sequence: TGTGCCAGCAGCTTAGTTACGGGGGATAATTCACCCCTCCACTTT. This sequence joins TRBV7-9 and TRBJ1-6, with a possible D match to TRBD1 (5 bases). Per germline, CDR1 SEHNR and CDR2 FQNEAQ (reference sequence). Trimming left V 1 base short and J 5 bases short, with 9 bases between. The length of the CDR3 is 15 residues.

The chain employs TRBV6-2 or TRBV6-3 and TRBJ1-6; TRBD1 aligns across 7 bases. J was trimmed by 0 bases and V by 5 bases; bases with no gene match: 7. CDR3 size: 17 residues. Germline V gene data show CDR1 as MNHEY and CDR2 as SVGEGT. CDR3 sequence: CASSLNRGSSYNSPLHF. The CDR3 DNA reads TGTGCCAGCAGTCTCAACAGGGGTAGCTCCTATAATTCACCCCTCCACTTT.

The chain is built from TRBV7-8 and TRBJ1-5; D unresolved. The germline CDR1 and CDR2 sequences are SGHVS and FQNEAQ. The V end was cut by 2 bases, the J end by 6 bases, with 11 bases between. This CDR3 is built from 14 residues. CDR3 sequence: CASSLSRGRQPQHF. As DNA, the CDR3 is TGTGCCAGCAGCTTAAGCCGGGGTCGTCAGCCCCAGCATTTT.

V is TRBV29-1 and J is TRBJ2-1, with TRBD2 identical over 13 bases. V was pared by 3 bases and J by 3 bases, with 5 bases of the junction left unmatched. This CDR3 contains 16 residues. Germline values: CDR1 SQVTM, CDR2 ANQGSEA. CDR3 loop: CSVEGTSGADYNEQFF. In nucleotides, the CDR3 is TGCAGCGTTGAGGGGACTAGCGGGGCCGACTACAATGAGCAGTTCTTC.

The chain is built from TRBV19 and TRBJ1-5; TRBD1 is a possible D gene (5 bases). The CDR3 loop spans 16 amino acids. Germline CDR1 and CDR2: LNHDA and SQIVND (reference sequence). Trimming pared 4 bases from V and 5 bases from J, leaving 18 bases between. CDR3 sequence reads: CASSKVGAANHQPQHF. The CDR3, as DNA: TGTGCCAGTAGTAAGGTAGGGGCCGCCAACCATCAGCCCCAGCATTTT.

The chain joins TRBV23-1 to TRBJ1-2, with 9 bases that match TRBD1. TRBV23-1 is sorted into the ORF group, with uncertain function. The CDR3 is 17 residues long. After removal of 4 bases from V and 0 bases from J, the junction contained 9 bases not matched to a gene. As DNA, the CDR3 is TGCGCCAGCAGTCCCAGGACAGGGGTTGGAGCTAACTATGGCTACACCTTC. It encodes CASSPRTGVGANYGYTF.

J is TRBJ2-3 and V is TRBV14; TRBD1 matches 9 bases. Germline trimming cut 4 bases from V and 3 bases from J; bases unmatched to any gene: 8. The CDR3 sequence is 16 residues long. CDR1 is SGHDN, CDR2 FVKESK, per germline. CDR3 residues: CASSLDRGFVTDTQYF. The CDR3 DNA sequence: TGTGCCAGCAGCCTGGACAGGGGATTCGTGACAGATACGCAGTATTTT.

CDR3: CASSFLGDTGELFF. As DNA, the CDR3 is TGTGCCAGCAGCTTTTTAGGGGACACCGGGGAGCTGTTTTTT. The genes are TRBV7-9 and TRBJ2-2; possible D gene TRBD1, 5 bases. The CDR3 is made up of 14 amino acids. Looked up from germline, CDR1 is SEHNR and CDR2 is FQNEAQ (reference sequence). V lost 3 bases and J 3 bases, leaving 8 bases between the germline ends.

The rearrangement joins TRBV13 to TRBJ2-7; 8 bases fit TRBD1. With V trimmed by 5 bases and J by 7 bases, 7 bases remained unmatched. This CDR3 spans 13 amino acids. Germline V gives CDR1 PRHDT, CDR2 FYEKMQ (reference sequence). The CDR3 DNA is TGTGCCAGCAGCCGCCAGGGGGCAGGAGAGCAGTACTTC. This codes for CASSRQGAGEQYF. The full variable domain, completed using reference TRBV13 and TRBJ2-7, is AAGVIQSPRHLIKEKRETATLKCYPIPRHDTVYWYQQGPGQDPQFLISFYEKMQSDKGSIPDRFSAQQFSDYHSELNMSSLELGDSALYFCASSRQGAGEQYFGPGTRLTVT.

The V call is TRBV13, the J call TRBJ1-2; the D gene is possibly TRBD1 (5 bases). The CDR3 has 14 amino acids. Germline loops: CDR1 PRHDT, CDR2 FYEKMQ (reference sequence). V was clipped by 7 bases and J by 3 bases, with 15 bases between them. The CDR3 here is CASIKAGTYYGYTF. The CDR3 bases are TGTGCCAGCATCAAAGCCGGGACTTACTATGGCTACACCTTC.

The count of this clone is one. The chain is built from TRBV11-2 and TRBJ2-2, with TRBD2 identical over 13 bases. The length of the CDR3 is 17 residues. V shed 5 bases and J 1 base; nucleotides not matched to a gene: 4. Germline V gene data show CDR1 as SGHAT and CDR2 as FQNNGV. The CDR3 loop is CASSKRTSGGNTGELFF. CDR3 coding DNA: TGTGCCAGCAGCAAAAGGACTAGCGGGGGGAACACCGGGGAGCTGTTTTTT.

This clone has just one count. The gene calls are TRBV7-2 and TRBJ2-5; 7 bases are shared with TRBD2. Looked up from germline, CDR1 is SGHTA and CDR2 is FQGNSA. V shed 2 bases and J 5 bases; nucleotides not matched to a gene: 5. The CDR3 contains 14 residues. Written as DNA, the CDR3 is TGTGCCAGCAGCTTAAATTTGGGGGGGGAGACCCAGTACTTC. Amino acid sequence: CASSLNLGGETQYF.

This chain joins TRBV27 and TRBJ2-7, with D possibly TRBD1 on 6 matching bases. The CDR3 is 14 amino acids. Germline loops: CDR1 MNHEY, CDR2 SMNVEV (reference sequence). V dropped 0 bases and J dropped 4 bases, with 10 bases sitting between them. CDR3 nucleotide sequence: TGTGCCAGCAGTTTATCCGCACAGGGTTACGAGCAGTACTTC. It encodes CASSLSAQGYEQYF.

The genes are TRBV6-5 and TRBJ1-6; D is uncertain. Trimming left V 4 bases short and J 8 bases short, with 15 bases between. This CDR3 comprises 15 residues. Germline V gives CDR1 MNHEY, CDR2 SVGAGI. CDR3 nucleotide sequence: TGTGCCAGCAGTTTTCGGGAGGGTGTCGATTCACCCCTCCACTTT. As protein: CASSFREGVDSPLHF.

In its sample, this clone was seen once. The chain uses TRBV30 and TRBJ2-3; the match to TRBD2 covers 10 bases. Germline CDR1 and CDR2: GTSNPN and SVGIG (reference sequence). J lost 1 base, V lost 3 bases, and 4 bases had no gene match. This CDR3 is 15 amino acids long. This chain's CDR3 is CAWSLTSGGTDTQYF. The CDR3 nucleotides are TGTGCCTGGAGCCTCACTAGCGGGGGCACAGATACGCAGTATTTT.

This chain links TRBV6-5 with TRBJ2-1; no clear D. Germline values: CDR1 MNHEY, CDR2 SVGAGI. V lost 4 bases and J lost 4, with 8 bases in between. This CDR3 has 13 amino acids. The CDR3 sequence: CASSSDSYNEQFF. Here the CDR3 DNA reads TGTGCCAGCAGTTCCGACTCGTACAATGAGCAGTTCTTC.

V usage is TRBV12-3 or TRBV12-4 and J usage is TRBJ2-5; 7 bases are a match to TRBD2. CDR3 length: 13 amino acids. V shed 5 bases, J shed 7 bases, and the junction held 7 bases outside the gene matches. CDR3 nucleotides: TGTGCCAGCAGTAGGGGAGGGAAGGGGACCCAGTACTTC. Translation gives CASSRGGKGTQYF.